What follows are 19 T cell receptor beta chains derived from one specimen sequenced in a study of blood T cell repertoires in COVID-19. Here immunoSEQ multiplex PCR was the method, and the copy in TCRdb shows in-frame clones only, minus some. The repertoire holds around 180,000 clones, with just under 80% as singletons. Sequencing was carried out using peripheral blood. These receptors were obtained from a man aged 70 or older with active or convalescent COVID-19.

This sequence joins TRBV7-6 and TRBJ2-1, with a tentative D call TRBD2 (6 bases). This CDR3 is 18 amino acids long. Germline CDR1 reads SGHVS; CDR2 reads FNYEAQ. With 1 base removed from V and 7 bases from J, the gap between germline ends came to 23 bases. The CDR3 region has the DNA TGTGCCAGCAGCTTAGTCAGCTCGATGGCGGGGTCCTTTAATGAGCAGTTCTTC. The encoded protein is CASSLVSSMAGSFNEQFF.

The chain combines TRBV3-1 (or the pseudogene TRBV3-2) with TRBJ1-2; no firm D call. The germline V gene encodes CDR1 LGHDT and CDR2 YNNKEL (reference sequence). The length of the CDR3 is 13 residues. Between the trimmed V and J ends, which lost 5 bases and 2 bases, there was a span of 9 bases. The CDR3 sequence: CASSYQVNYGYTF. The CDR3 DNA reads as TGTGCCAGCAGCTATCAGGTGAACTATGGCTACACCTTC.

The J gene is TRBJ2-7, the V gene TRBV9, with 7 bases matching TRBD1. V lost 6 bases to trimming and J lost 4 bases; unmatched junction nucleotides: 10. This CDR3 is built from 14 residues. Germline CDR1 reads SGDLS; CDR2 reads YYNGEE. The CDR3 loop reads CASNPQGSGYEQYF. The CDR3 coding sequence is TGTGCCAGCAATCCACAGGGGTCGGGGTACGAGCAGTACTTC.

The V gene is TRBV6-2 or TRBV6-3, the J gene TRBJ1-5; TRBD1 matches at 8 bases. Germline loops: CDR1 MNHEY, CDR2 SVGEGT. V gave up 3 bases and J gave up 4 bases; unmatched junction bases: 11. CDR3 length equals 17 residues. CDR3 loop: CASSYLPQGADNQPQHF. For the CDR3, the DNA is TGTGCCAGCAGTTATTTACCCCAGGGGGCCGATAATCAGCCCCAGCATTTT.

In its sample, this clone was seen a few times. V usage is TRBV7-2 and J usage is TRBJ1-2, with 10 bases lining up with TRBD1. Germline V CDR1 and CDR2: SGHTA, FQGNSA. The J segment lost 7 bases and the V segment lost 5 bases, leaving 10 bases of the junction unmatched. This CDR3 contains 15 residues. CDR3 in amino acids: CASSPGTGVLLGYTF. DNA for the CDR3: TGTGCCAGCAGCCCGGGGACAGGGGTCTTGCTTGGCTACACCTTC.

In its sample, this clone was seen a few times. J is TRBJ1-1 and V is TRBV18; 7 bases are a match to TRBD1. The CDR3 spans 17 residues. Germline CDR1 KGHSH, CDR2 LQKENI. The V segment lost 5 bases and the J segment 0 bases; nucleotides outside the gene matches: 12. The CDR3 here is CASSSGDRLFMNTEAFF. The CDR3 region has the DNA TGTGCCAGCTCAAGTGGGGACAGACTTTTCATGAACACTGAAGCTTTCTTT.

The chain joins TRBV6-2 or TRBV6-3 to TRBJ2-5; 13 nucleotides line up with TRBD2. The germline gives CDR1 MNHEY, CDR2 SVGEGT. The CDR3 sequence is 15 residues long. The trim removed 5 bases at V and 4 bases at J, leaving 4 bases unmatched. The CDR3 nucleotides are TGTGCCAGCAGTAGACGACTAGCGGGGGGAGAGACCCAGTACTTC. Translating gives CASSRRLAGGETQYF.

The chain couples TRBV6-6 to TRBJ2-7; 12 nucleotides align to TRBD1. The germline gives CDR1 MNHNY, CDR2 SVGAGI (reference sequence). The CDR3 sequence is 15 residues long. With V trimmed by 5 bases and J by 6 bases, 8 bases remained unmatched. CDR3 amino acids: CASSTAGTGGREQYF. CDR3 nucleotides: TGTGCCAGCAGTACGGCCGGGACAGGGGGCCGCGAGCAGTACTTC.

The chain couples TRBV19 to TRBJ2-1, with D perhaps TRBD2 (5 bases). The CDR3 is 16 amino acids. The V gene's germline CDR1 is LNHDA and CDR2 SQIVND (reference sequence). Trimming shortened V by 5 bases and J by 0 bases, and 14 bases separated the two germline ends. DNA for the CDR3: TGTGCCAGTAGTGGCCGGGATGGACGCTCCTACAATGAGCAGTTCTTC. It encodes CASSGRDGRSYNEQFF.

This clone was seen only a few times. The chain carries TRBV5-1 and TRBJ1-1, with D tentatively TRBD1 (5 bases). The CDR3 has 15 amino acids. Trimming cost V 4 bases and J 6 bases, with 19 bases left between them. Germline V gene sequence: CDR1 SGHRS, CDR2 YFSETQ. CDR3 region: CASSPWGPVRAEAFF. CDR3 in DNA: TGCGCCAGCAGCCCCTGGGGCCCCGTTCGTGCTGAAGCTTTCTTT.

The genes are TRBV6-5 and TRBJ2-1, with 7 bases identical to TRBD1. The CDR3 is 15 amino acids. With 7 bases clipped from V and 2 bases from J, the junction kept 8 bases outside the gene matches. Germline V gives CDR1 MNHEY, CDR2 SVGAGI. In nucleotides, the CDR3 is TGTGCCAGCACCGGGAACAGGGGAACCTACAATGAGCAGTTCTTC. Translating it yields CASTGNRGTYNEQFF.

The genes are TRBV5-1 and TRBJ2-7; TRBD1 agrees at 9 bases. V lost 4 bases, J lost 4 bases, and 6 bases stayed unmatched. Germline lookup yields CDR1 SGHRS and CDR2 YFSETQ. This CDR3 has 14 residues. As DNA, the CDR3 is TGCGCCAGCAGCAGGACAGGGGCCACTTACGAGCAGTACTTC. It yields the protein CASSRTGATYEQYF.

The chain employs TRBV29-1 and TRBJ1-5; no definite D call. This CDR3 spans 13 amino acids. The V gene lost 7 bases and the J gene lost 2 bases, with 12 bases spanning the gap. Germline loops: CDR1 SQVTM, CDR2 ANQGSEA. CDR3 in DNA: TGCAGCGCCCAGTTTTCTGGCAATCAGCCCCAGCATTTT. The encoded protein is CSAQFSGNQPQHF.

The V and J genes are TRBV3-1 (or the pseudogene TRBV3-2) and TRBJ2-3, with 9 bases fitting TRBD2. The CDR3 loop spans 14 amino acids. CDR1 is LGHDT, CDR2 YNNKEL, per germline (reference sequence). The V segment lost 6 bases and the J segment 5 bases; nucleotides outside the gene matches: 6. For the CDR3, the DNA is TGTGCCAGCAGGGGATCTAGCGGGGTAGATACGCAGTATTTT. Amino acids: CASRGSSGVDTQYF.

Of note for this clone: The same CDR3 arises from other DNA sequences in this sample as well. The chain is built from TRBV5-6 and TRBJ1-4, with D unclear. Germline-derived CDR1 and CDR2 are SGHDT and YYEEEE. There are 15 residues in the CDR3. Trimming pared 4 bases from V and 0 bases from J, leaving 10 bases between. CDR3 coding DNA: TGTGCCAGCAGCCCGAGCGGATCAACTAATGAAAAACTGTTTTTT. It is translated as CASSPSGSTNEKLFF.

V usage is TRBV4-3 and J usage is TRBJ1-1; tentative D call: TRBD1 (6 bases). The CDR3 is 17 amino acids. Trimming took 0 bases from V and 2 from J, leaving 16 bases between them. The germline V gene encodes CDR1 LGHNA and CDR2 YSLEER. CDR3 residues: CASSQDPLGAVNTEAFF. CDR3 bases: TGCGCCAGCAGCCAAGATCCCCTGGGGGCGGTAAACACTGAAGCTTTCTTT.

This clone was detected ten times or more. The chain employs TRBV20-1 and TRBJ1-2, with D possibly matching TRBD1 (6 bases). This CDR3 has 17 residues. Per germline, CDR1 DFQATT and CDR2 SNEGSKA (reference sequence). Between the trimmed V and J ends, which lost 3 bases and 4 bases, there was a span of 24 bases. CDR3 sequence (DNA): TGCAGTGCTAGTTATCTCGAGGACAGAAGCGACAGCTATGGCTACACCTTC. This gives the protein CSASYLEDRSDSYGYTF.

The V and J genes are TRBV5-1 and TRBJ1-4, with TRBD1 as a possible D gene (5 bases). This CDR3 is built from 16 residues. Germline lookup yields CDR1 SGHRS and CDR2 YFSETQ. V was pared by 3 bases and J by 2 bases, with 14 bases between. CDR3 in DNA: TGCGCCAGCAGCTACGATAACCCAGGGACTAATGAAAAACTGTTTTTT. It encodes CASSYDNPGTNEKLFF. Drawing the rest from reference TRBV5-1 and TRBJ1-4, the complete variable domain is KAGVTQTPRYLIKTRGQQVTLSCSPISGHRSVSWYQQTPGQGLQFLFEYFSETQRNKGNFPGRFSGRQFSNSRSEMNVSTLELGDSALYLCASSYDNPGTNEKLFFGSGTQLSVL.

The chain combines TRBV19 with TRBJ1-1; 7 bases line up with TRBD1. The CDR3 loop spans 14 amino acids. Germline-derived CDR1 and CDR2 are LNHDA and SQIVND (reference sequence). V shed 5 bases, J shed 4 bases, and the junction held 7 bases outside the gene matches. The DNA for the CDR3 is TGTGCCAGTAGTCCTCGACAGGGAAGCACTGAAGCTTTCTTT. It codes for CASSPRQGSTEAFF.